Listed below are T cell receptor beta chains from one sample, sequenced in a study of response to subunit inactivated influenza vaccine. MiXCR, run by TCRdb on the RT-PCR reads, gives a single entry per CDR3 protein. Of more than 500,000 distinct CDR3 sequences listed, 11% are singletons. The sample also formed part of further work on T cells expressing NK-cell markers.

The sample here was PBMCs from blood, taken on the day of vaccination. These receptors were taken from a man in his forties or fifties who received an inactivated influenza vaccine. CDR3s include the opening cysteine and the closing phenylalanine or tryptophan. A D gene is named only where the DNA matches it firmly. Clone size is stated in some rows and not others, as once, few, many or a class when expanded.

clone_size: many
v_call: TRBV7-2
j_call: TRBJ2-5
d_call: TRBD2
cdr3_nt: TGTGCCAGCAGCATGGGACTAGTGGAGACCCAGTACTTC
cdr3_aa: CASSMGLVETQYF

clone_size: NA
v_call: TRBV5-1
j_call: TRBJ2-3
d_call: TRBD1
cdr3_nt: TGCGCCAGCAGCCCACCGACAGGGACCAGCACAGATACGCAGTATTTT
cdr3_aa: CASSPPTGTSTDTQYF

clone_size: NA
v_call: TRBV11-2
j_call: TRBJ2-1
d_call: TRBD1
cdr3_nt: TGTGCCAGCAGCTTAGGAGCCCAGGGGGCCTACAATGAGCAGTTCTTC
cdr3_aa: CASSLGAQGAYNEQFF

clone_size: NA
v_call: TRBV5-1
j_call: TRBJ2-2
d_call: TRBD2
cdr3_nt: TGCGCCAGCAGCTGGGACTACCGGAACACCGGGGAGCTGTTTTTT
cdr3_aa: CASSWDYRNTGELFF

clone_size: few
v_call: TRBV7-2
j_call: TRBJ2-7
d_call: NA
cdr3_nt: TGTGCCAGCAGCATAGCGGCCCGGAGCTCCTACGAGCAGTACTTC
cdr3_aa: CASSIAARSSYEQYF

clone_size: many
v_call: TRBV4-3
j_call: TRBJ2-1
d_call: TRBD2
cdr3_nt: TGCGCCAGCAGCCAAGAAGGGACTACGGATGAGCAGTTCTTC
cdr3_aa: CASSQEGTTDEQFF

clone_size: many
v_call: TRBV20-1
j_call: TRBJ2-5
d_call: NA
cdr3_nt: TGCAGTGCTCGCGCAGTTGGAGAGACCCAGTACTTC
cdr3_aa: CSARAVGETQYF

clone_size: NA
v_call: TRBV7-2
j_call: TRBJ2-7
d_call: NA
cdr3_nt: TGTGCCAGCAGCTTAGAGGCCCAGGGATACTACGAGCAGTACTTC
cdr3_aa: CASSLEAQGYYEQYF

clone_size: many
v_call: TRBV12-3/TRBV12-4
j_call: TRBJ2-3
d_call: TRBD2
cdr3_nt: TGTGCCAGCAGTTCGGGGTGGGAGCGGGACACAGATACGCAGTATTTT
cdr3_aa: CASSSGWERDTDTQYF

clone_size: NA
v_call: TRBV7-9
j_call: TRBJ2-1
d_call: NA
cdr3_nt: TGTGCCAGCAGCGGGGGGAACGACCAGCAGTTCTTC
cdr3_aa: CASSGGNDQQFF

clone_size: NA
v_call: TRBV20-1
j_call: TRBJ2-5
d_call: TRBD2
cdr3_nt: TGCAGTGCTAGAGATCTCCGGGGGGAAGAGACCCAGTACTTC
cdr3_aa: CSARDLRGEETQYF

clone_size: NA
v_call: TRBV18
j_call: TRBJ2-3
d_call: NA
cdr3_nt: TGTGCCAGCTCACCACAGGGGGACCCCACAGATACGCAGTATTTT
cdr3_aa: CASSPQGDPTDTQYF

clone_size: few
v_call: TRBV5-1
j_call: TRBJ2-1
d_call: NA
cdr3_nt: TGCGCCAGCAGTAAGGACAATCTTTACAATGAGCAGTTCTTC
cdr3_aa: CASSKDNLYNEQFF

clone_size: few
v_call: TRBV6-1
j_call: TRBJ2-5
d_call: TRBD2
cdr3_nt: TGTGCCAGCAGTCCCCGGACTAGCCCTTCAGGGACCCAGTACTTC
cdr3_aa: CASSPRTSPSGTQYF

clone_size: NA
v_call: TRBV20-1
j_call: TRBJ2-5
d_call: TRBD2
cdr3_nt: TGCAGTGCTAGAGTTAGCGGGGGGGCTGAGACCCAGTACTTC
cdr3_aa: CSARVSGGAETQYF

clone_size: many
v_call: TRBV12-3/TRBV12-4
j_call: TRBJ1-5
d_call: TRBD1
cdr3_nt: TGTGCCAGCAGGGAGACAGGGGTTCAGCCCCAGCATTTT
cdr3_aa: CASRETGVQPQHF

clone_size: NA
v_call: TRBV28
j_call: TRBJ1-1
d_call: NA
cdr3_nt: TGTGCCAGCAGTCCGGGGGGCCGGGGGTCGACCACTGAAGCTTTCTTT
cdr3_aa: CASSPGGRGSTTEAFF

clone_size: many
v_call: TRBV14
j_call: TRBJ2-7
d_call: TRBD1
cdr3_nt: TGTGCCAGCAGCCAAGGGACAGGGAAGGGGTACGAGCAGTACTTC
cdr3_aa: CASSQGTGKGYEQYF

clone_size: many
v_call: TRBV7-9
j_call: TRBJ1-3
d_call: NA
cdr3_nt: TGTGCCAGTGCCCAAGATATTGGAAACACCATATATTTT
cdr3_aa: CASAQDIGNTIYF

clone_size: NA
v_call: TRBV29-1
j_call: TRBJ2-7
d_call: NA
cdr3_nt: TGCAGCGTTGAATTGTCTTCCGGGACATTTACCTACGAGCAGTACTTC
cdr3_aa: CSVELSSGTFTYEQYF